Below, 8 T cell receptor beta chains from the same sample are listed, as sequenced in a study of blood T cell repertoires in COVID-19. Here immunoSEQ multiplex PCR was the method, and the copy in TCRdb shows in-frame clones only, minus some. The sample holds about 220,000 clones, 84% seen once. The sequencing input was peripheral blood. The receptors shown here come from a man aged 30 to 39 with active or convalescent COVID-19.

The table lists this clone with a few counts. J is TRBJ2-1 and V is TRBV15; D is perhaps TRBD2 (6 bases). This CDR3 is built from 18 residues. Trimming shortened V by 0 bases and J by 0 bases, and 15 bases separated the two germline ends. Germline loops: CDR1 LNHNV, CDR2 YYDKDF (reference sequence). The CDR3 loop reads CATSRDPVGLYSYNEQFF. The CDR3 DNA is TGTGCCACCAGCAGAGACCCGGTGGGACTGTACTCCTACAATGAGCAGTTCTTC.

V usage is TRBV19 and J usage is TRBJ2-7, with D maybe TRBD1 (6 bases). Looked up from germline, CDR1 is LNHDA and CDR2 is SQIVND (reference sequence). V was shortened by 4 bases and J by 6 bases, with 13 bases between the two germline ends. CDR3 length: 13 amino acids. CDR3 nucleotide sequence: TGTGCCAGTAGTACCTTGGACAGCCGCGAGCAGTACTTC. Protein sequence: CASSTLDSREQYF.

The chain links TRBV19 to TRBJ1-4; D not certain. Trimming took 5 bases from V and 0 from J, leaving 19 bases between them. There are 18 residues in the CDR3. Germline CDR1 LNHDA, CDR2 SQIVND (reference sequence). The CDR3 reads CASSPARAGGTTNEKLFF. In DNA form, the CDR3 reads TGTGCCAGTAGTCCAGCGCGGGCGGGCGGGACAACTAATGAAAAACTGTTTTTT.

The chain combines TRBV19 with TRBJ1-5, with D perhaps matching TRBD1 (5 bases). The CDR3 is made up of 16 amino acids. V lost 0 bases to trimming and J lost 6 bases, with 15 bases between them. Germline V gene lookup returns CDR1 LNHDA and CDR2 SQIVND (reference sequence). The CDR3 sequence: CASSIDLGRGSQPQHF. The CDR3 region has the DNA TGTGCCAGTAGTATAGATCTCGGGCGGGGGAGTCAGCCCCAGCATTTT.

The rearrangement uses TRBV5-1 and TRBJ2-7; the match to TRBD1 covers 7 bases. The CDR3 contains 17 residues. From germline, CDR1 is SGHRS and CDR2 YFSETQ. Trimming cost V 8 bases and J 1 base; bases outside gene matches: 18. CDR3 protein: CARSHRDREKGSYEQYF. CDR3 in DNA: TGCGCCAGGAGTCACCGGGACAGAGAAAAGGGTTCCTACGAGCAGTACTTC.

The gene calls are TRBV28 and TRBJ1-5, with a weak D call TRBD1 (6 bases). Germline lookup yields CDR1 MDHEN and CDR2 SYDVKM. V lost 8 bases and J lost 4, with 12 bases in between. CDR3 size: 13 residues. As DNA, the CDR3 is TGTGCCAGCCTTACAGGGTCGAATCAGCCCCAGCATTTT. Protein: CASLTGSNQPQHF.

This clone was counted a single time. The chain recombines TRBV19 with TRBJ2-7; tentative D call: TRBD2 (5 bases). The CDR3 has 12 amino acids. CDR1 and CDR2 (germline): LNHDA, SQIVND (reference sequence). Trimming stripped 3 bases from V and 6 bases from J, with 9 bases between. The CDR3 nucleotides are TGTGCCAGTAGTATTTTTGAGGGCGAGCAGTACTTC. Translation: CASSIFEGEQYF.

The V call is TRBV28, the J call TRBJ1-4; D call uncertain. V was trimmed by 6 bases and J by 6 bases, leaving 5 bases between them. Germline CDR1 is MDHEN and CDR2 is SYDVKM. The CDR3 is 11 residues long. CDR3 residues: CASRADEKLFF. In nucleotides, the CDR3 is TGTGCCAGCAGAGCTGATGAAAAACTGTTTTTT.